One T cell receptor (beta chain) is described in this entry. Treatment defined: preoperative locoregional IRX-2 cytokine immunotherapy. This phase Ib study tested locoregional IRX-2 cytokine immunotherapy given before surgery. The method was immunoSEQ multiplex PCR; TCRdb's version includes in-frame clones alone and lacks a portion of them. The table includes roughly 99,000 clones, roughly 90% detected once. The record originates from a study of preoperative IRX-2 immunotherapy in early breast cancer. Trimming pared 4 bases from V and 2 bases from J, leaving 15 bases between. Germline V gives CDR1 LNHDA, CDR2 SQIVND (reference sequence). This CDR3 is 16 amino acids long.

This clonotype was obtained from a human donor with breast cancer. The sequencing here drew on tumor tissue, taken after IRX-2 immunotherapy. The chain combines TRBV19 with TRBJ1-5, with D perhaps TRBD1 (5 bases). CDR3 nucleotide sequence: TGTGCCAGTAGTACCGTGGGGGTGACGGGCAATCAGCCCCAGCATTTT. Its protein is CASSTVGVTGNQPQHF.